Here is one T cell receptor beta chain with its context. Its antigen is undetermined. This record belongs to a study of shared clonotypes between healthy human individuals. Study background: CD4 naive and CD4 memory each took three plates per donor, while CD8 naive took two and CD8 memory one.

Findings and caveats of the study: Shared clonotypes across all four donors exceeded non-shared ones in generation probability. In several donors, 4.5% to 5.5% of naive CD4 clonotypes appeared in common.

Running of the assay took place at deep level. Sequencing used immunoSEQ multiplex PCR; TCRdb keeps in-frame clones, though not all of them. The sample records around 1.6 million clones, 95% to 99% being singletons. CDR1 MNHEY and CDR2 SVGAGI come from the germline V gene. The CDR3 length is 16 residues. Trimming removed 4 bases from V and 4 bases from J, with 17 bases in between. Sequencing was performed on naive CD4+ T cells sorted from blood. Indicated subset: CD45RA+ positively selected. The chain is built from TRBV6-5 and TRBJ1-5; TRBD1 might be the D (5 bases). This clonotype was sampled from a man aged 25-45 years in good health. The CDR3: CASSSLGGGTNQPQHF. For the CDR3, the DNA is TGTGCCAGCAGTTCTCTGGGGGGAGGTACGAATCAGCCCCAGCATTTT.